This TCR beta chain was identified in a study of blood T cell repertoires in COVID-19. About the research overall: The cDNA or gDNA used as material had been derived from T cells, B-cell-depleted T cells, or PBMCs.

Recovered Cohort 3 donors showed two negative PCRs, clearance, or symptom resolution. Original processing notes: Estimates of nucleated cell counts were drawn from the amplification of reference gene primers. Sequencing used immunoSEQ multiplex PCR; TCRdb keeps in-frame clones, though not all of them. For V, J and clone size, that table is used; D and trimming come from the DNA. Of fewer than 250,000 clones detected, 65% to 85% appear once; the ten largest clones hold 3.2%. The germline V gene has CDR1 MNHEY and CDR2 SMNVEV (reference sequence). This CDR3 is built from 15 residues. V shed 3 bases, J shed 6 bases, and the junction held 3 bases outside the gene matches. In this sample, this clone turned up a few times.

The V gene is TRBV27, the J gene TRBJ2-1; 12 bases are shared with TRBD2. Sequenced sample: PBMCs or T cells enriched from blood (not recorded which). The receptor comes from a woman in her 30s who had recovered from COVID-19. The chain's CDR3 is CASSFLAGGVNEQFF. In DNA form, the CDR3 reads TGTGCCAGCAGTTTTCTAGCGGGAGGGGTCAATGAGCAGTTCTTC.